This T cell receptor (beta chain) comes out of a study of blood T cell repertoires in COVID-19. Study overall: Collection of acute and convalescent COVID-19 samples took place in the United States, Italy and Spain.

Trimming removed 1 base at V and 4 bases at J, with 13 bases between. Germline lookup yields CDR1 GTSNPN and CDR2 SVGIG (reference sequence). The CDR3 is 14 amino acids. Libraries were prepared by immunoSEQ multiplex PCR; TCRdb keeps only in-frame clonotypes and omits some of them. This repertoire shows approximately 270,000 clones, 80% to 90% found once; its top ten account for approximately 10%. The genes are TRBV30 and TRBJ1-2; maybe TRBD1 (6 bases). Sequenced sample: peripheral blood. This receptor was obtained from a woman in her 70s with acute or convalescent COVID-19. CDR3 coding DNA: TGTGCCTGGAGTGCTCAGGGGTCCTTCTATGGCTACACCTTC. Protein product: CAWSAQGSFYGYTF.